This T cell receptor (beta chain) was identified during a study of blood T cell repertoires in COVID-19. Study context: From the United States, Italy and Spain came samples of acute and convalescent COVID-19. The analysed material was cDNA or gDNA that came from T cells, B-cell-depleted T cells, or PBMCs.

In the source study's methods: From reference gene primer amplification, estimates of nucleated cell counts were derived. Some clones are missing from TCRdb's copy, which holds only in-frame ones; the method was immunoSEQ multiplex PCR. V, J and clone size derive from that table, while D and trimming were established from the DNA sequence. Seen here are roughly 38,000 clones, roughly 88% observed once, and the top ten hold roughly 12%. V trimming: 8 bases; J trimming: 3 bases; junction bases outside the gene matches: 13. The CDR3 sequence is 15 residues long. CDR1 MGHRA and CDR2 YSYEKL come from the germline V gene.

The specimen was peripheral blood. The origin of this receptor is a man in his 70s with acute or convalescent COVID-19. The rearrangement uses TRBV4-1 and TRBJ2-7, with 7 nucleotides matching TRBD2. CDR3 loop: CASAVREGGNYEQYF. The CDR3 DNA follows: TGCGCCAGCGCCGTTAGGGAGGGAGGCAACTACGAGCAGTACTTC.